One sample yielded the 31 T cell receptor beta chains listed below, sequenced in a study of prognosis after radiotherapy for stage I lung cancer. CDR3 of TCR beta was amplified from genomic DNA via a two-round multiplex PCR. TRBV and TRBJ genes each had their own specific primers in first-round PCR. Each CDR3 protein gets one entry after TCRdb re-called the multiplex PCR reads with MiXCR. Of approximately 16,000 distinct CDR3 sequences listed, 31% are singletons. The starting material was PBMCs, obtained before or after stereotactic body radiation therapy (not recorded which). These receptors were taken from a donor of 50 years or more with non-small cell lung cancer.

Regarding this clonotype: A far larger clone differs by one base, so this is likely a read error. The gene calls are TRBV20-1 and TRBJ2-7; no definite D call. The last part of the DNA fits TRBJ2-5 better; the J call may be wrong. The germline V gene encodes CDR1 DFQATT and CDR2 SNEGSKA (reference sequence). The CDR3 consists of 14 residues. Here the CDR3 reads CSAGFTSQWETQYF. DNA for the CDR3: TGCAGTGCAGGCTTTACAAGCCAGTGGGAGACCCAGTACTTC.

Details on this clonotype: A much larger clone differs from this one at a single base, so this may be a read error. This chain links TRBV10-3 with TRBJ2-5; 7 bases agree with TRBD1. The germline V gene has CDR1 ENHRY and CDR2 SYGVKD. This CDR3 is built from 14 residues. CDR3 DNA sequence: TGTGTCATAAGTTCTCCAGGGGGTTCAGAGACCCAGTACTTC. It translates to CVISSPGGSETQYF.

The chain uses TRBV5-1 and TRBJ2-1; TRBD1 agrees at 8 bases. The CDR3 contains 15 residues. With V trimmed by 2 bases and J by 5 bases, 6 bases remained unmatched. Germline lookup yields CDR1 SGHRS and CDR2 YFSETQ. Here the CDR3 reads CASSFEGQVHNEQFF. As DNA, the CDR3 is TGCGCCAGCAGCTTTGAGGGACAGGTTCACAATGAGCAGTTCTTC.

In this sample, this clonotype turned up many times. The chain links TRBV5-1 to TRBJ2-1, with 9 bases fitting TRBD1. V was clipped by 2 bases and J by 6 bases; unmatched bases: 12. Germline V gene sequence: CDR1 SGHRS, CDR2 YFSETQ. This CDR3 is 17 amino acids long. CDR3 sequence (DNA): TGCGCCAGCAGCTTCCTGACCGGGACAGGGATTTCCAATGAGCAGTTCTTC. As protein: CASSFLTGTGISNEQFF.

The table lists this clonotype with many counts. The V and J genes are TRBV29-1 and TRBJ2-7, with D unclear. The V and J ends lost 4 bases and 0 bases respectively, with 7 bases between them. The CDR3 has 12 residues. Germline lookup yields CDR1 SQVTM and CDR2 ANQGSEA. CDR3 bases: TGCAGCGTTGCCCTGGACTCCTACGAGCAGTACTTC. It translates to CSVALDSYEQYF.

The chain recombines TRBV27 with TRBJ2-3; 12 bases are a match to TRBD2. From germline, CDR1 is MNHEY and CDR2 SMNVEV (reference sequence). CDR3 size: 15 residues. The CDR3 DNA sequence: TGTGGCAGTTCGAGACTAGCGGGAGGCACAGATACGCAGTATTTT. The encoded protein is CGSSRLAGGTDTQYF.

At least ten counts were recorded for this clonotype. CDR3 DNA sequence: TGTGCCAGCAGCATGGGACAGGCAACCTACGAGCAGTACTTC. Translated: CASSMGQATYEQYF. The gene calls are TRBV9 and TRBJ2-7, with TRBD1 identical over 8 bases. CDR1 SGDLS and CDR2 YYNGEE come from the germline V gene. The CDR3 loop spans 14 amino acids. Trimming removed 4 bases from V and 2 bases from J; junction bases left unmatched: 5.

This clonotype came up many times. The chain has TRBV3-1 and TRBJ2-1, with D unclear. The V gene's germline CDR1 is LGHDT and CDR2 YNNKEL (reference sequence). V was pared by 2 bases and J by 5 bases, with 10 bases between. This CDR3 contains 14 residues. The CDR3 reads CASSQRGGDNEQFF. The CDR3 nucleotides are TGTGCCAGCAGCCAACGCGGCGGAGACAATGAGCAGTTCTTC.

This clonotype was detected ten times or more. The chain is built from TRBV4-3 and TRBJ2-7; TRBD1 agrees at 8 bases. In germline, CDR1 is LGHNA, CDR2 YSLEER. This CDR3 has 18 residues. V trimming: 0 bases; J trimming: 6 bases; junction bases outside the gene matches: 16. The CDR3 DNA sequence: TGCGCCAGCAGCCAAGATCTGGTGACAGGGGACCGGCGGAGCGAGCAGTACTTC. It codes for CASSQDLVTGDRRSEQYF.

The genes are TRBV5-6 and TRBJ2-7, with 8 positions matching TRBD2. The CDR3 loop spans 14 amino acids. V dropped 2 bases and J dropped 3; count of bases not matched to a gene: 4. CDR1 is SGHDT, CDR2 YYEEEE, per germline. The CDR3 is CASSFGLAHYEQYF. The CDR3, as DNA: TGTGCCAGCAGCTTCGGACTAGCTCACTACGAGCAGTACTTC.

This clonotype was observed many times. The chain has TRBV2 and TRBJ2-2, with TRBD1 as a possible D gene (6 bases). The V and J ends lost 6 bases and 0 bases respectively, with 8 bases between them. The CDR3 loop spans 14 amino acids. The germline CDR1 and CDR2 sequences are SNHLY and FYNNEI. The CDR3 DNA reads as TGTGCCAGCAGCCGGACAGCGAACACCGGGGAGCTGTTTTTT. It codes for CASSRTANTGELFF.

As regards this clonotype: One end of the junction fails to match germline, which may point to a read error. This chain joins TRBV25-1 and TRBJ2-5; 7 bases map to TRBD1. Per germline, CDR1 MGHDK and CDR2 SYGVNS. The CDR3 covers 17 residues. The CDR3 protein is CASSEPEGKGAQETKYF. The CDR3 DNA sequence: TGTGCCAGCAGTGAGCCGGAAGGCAAGGGGGCCCAAGAGACCAAGTACTTC. Drawing the rest from reference TRBV25-1 and TRBJ2-5, the complete variable domain is EADIYQTPRYLVIGTGKKITLECSQTMGHDKMYWYQQDPGMELHLIHYSYGVNSTEKGDLSSESTVSRIRTEHFPLTLESARPSHTSQYLCASSEPEGKGAQETKYFGPGTRLLVL.

This clonotype occurred many times. The rearrangement links TRBV7-9 to TRBJ1-5; D ambiguous. The V and J ends lost 3 bases and 3 bases respectively, with 9 bases between them. Looked up from germline, CDR1 is SEHNR and CDR2 is FQNEAQ (reference sequence). The CDR3 sequence is 14 residues long. The CDR3 DNA reads TGTGCCAGCAGCTTCGGCAGCCTCAATCAGCCCCAGCATTTT. The encoded protein is CASSFGSLNQPQHF. The full variable domain, its missing parts supplied by reference TRBV7-9 and TRBJ1-5, is DTGVSQNPRHKITKRGQNVTFRCDPISEHNRLYWYRQTLGQGPEFLTYFQNEAQLEKSRLLSDRFSAERPKGSFSTLEIQRTEQGDSAMYLCASSFGSLNQPQHFGDGTRLSIL.

This clonotype was seen many times. The genes are TRBV7-2 and TRBJ1-1; D is undetermined. In germline, CDR1 is SGHTA, CDR2 FQGNSA. This CDR3 has 12 amino acids. V lost 5 bases, J lost 5 bases, and 9 bases lay in between. The CDR3 DNA is TGTGCCAGCAGCCCCAGGATGACTGAAGCTTTCTTT. It encodes CASSPRMTEAFF. The variable domain in full, completed from reference TRBV7-2 and TRBJ1-1, reads GAGVSQSPSNKVTEKGKDVELRCDPISGHTALYWYRQSLGQGLEFLIYFQGNSAPDKSGLPSDRFSAERTGGSVSTLTIQRTQQEDSAVYLCASSPRMTEAFFGQGTRLTVV.

This clonotype was counted many times. The chain uses TRBV7-9 and TRBJ2-5; D is ambiguous. This CDR3 spans 13 amino acids. Between the trimmed V and J ends, which lost 1 base and 3 bases, there was a span of 6 bases. The germline CDR1 and CDR2 sequences are SEHNR and FQNEAQ (reference sequence). CDR3 loop: CASSLEIEETQYF. In DNA form, the CDR3 reads TGTGCCAGCAGCTTAGAGATAGAAGAGACCCAGTACTTC.

Ten or more counts support this clonotype. This rearrangement joins TRBV20-1 to TRBJ2-1, with no clear D. The CDR3 is 14 residues long. The V gene's germline CDR1 is DFQATT and CDR2 SNEGSKA (reference sequence). The V gene lost 3 bases and the J gene lost 9 bases, with 18 bases spanning the gap. The CDR3, as DNA: TGCAGTGCTAGCCCCTCTCCCCAAGTAACTGAGCAGTTCTTC. Translated, it gives CSASPSPQVTEQFF.

Ten or more counts support this clonotype. The chain uses TRBV6-1 and TRBJ1-5; D unresolved. The CDR3 has 13 residues. CDR1 is MNHNS and CDR2 is SASEGT in the germline V gene. Trimming stripped 6 bases from V and 3 bases from J, with 9 bases between. Here the CDR3 reads CASSNGNNQPQHF. The DNA of the CDR3 is TGTGCCAGCAGCAACGGGAACAATCAGCCCCAGCATTTT.

By share, this clonotype counts as medium-sized (0.01 to 0.1%). The chain joins TRBV7-2 to TRBJ1-2, with D maybe TRBD1 (5 bases). V was trimmed by 1 base and J by 4 bases, leaving 13 bases between them. This CDR3 has 15 residues. The germline CDR1 and CDR2 sequences are SGHTA and FQGNSA. The CDR3 region has the DNA TGTGCCAGCAGCTTAGTCCCAGGGACGGTCTATGGCTACACCTTC. This sequence encodes CASSLVPGTVYGYTF.

For this clonotype: One base separates it from a far larger clone, so it is likely a read error. V is TRBV20-1 and J is TRBJ2-7; the D gene is possibly TRBD2 (5 bases). This CDR3 comprises 15 residues. Germline CDR1 DFQATT, CDR2 SNEGSKA (reference sequence). V gave up 0 bases and J gave up 7 bases, with 19 bases separating them. The CDR3 sequence: CSARDLGSSYNEQYF. CDR3 DNA sequence: TGCAGTGCTAGAGATCTGGGGAGCTCCTACAATGAGCAGTACTTC.

As to this clonotype: At one end, the junction sequence differs from germline, possibly due to a read error. The genes are TRBV6-4 and TRBJ1-1, with 8 nucleotides matching TRBD1. Germline V gene data show CDR1 as MRHNA and CDR2 as SNTAGT. CDR3 length equals 17 residues. CDR3 in amino acids: CASRPGQAVLVNNEAFF. Here the CDR3 DNA reads TGTGCCAGCAGGCCGGGACAGGCGGTTTTGGTAAACAATGAAGCTTTCTTT.

This clonotype appeared many times. The chain carries TRBV20-1 and TRBJ1-6, with D maybe TRBD1 (5 bases). The CDR3 totals 14 residues. Trimming stripped 6 bases from V and 7 bases from J, with 16 bases between. CDR1 and CDR2 (germline): DFQATT, SNEGSKA (reference sequence). The CDR3 spells CSAHRGGVNSPLHF. In nucleotides, the CDR3 is TGCAGTGCCCATCGGGGCGGGGTGAATTCACCCCTCCACTTT.

This sequence joins TRBV5-6 and TRBJ2-7; TRBD2 might be the D (5 bases). Trimming took off 4 bases at V and 7 bases at J, with 12 bases between the two ends. There are 12 residues in the CDR3. Looked up from germline, CDR1 is SGHDT and CDR2 is YYEEEE. Here the CDR3 reads CASSVKGEEQYF. For the CDR3, the DNA is TGTGCCAGCAGCGTGAAGGGAGAGGAGCAGTACTTC. Full variable domain (remainder filled in from reference TRBV5-6 and TRBJ2-7): DAGVTQSPTHLIKTRGQQVTLRCSPKSGHDTVSWYQQALGQGPQFIFQYYEEEERQRGNFPDRFSGHQFPNYSSELNVNALLLGDSALYLCASSVKGEEQYFGPGTRLTVT.

This clonotype was recorded many times. The chain is built from TRBV7-9 and TRBJ2-1; TRBD1 aligns across 7 bases. This CDR3 region has 14 residues. The germline V gene has CDR1 SEHNR and CDR2 FQNEAQ (reference sequence). The ends lost 5 bases at V and 6 bases at J; junction bases unmatched: 7. Here the CDR3 DNA reads TGTGCCAGCAGCCTAGGACAGGCATCCAATGAGCAGTTCTTC. Translation gives CASSLGQASNEQFF.

In regard to this clonotype: This likely comes from a read error, as the CDR3 has no conserved phenylalanine or tryptophan at its end. The chain combines TRBV20-1 with TRBJ2-5; D not certain. The CDR3 is made up of 12 amino acids. Germline V gives CDR1 DFQATT, CDR2 SNEGSKA (reference sequence). V lost 0 bases and J 5 bases, leaving 7 bases between the germline ends. The CDR3 DNA reads TGCAGTGCTAGAGATATTGGGGAGACCCAGTACCTC. Its protein product is CSARDIGETQYL.

As concerns this clonotype: This may arise from a read error, as a much more abundant clone is one base away. The genes are TRBV7-2 and TRBJ2-5; D remains ambiguous. The CDR3 contains 12 residues. Germline CDR1 reads SGHTA; CDR2 reads FQGNSA. The V gene lost 6 bases and the J gene lost 5 bases, with 10 bases spanning the gap. In nucleotides, the CDR3 is TGTGCCAGCAGACCGGTCGTGGAGACCCAGTACTTC. This encodes CASRPVVETQYF.

This clonotype was observed at least ten times. This chain uses TRBV10-3 with TRBJ1-5, with TRBD1 matching 10 bases. From germline, CDR1 is ENHRY and CDR2 SYGVKD. The CDR3 is 18 residues long. V was clipped by 0 bases and J by 2 bases; unmatched bases: 7. CDR3 DNA: TGTGCCATCAGTGAGTCGGGGACAGGGGCGCCCGGCAATCAGCCCCAGCATTTT. Protein: CAISESGTGAPGNQPQHF.

This clonotype is judged medium-sized (0.01 to 0.1%). The chain recombines TRBV11-2 with TRBJ2-3; D gene uncertain. Germline loops: CDR1 SGHAT, CDR2 FQNNGV. The CDR3 runs 15 residues. Trimming shortened V by 0 bases and J by 3 bases, and 10 bases separated the two germline ends. Here the CDR3 reads CASSLDGVSTDTQYF. The CDR3, as DNA: TGTGCCAGCAGCTTAGATGGGGTCAGTACAGATACGCAGTATTTT. Full variable domain (missing parts from reference TRBV11-2 and TRBJ2-3): EAGVAQSPRYKIIEKRQSVAFWCNPISGHATLYWYQQILGQGPKLLIQFQNNGVVDDSQLPKDRFSAERLKGVDSTLKIQPAKLEDSAVYLCASSLDGVSTDTQYFGPGTRLTVL.

The rearrangement joins TRBV7-2 to TRBJ2-1; 7 bases map to TRBD2. V trimming: 5 bases; J trimming: 15 bases; junction bases outside the gene matches: 4. The CDR3 spans 10 residues. CDR1 and CDR2 (germline): SGHTA, FQGNSA. This chain's CDR3 is CASSPWEGFF. DNA for the CDR3: TGTGCCAGCAGCCCGTGGGAGGGGTTCTTC.

This clonotype appeared many times. This chain links TRBV19 with TRBJ1-5; 8 nucleotides align to TRBD1. This CDR3 has 13 residues. Germline V lookup: CDR1 LNHDA, CDR2 SQIVND (reference sequence). V dropped 6 bases and J dropped 6; count of bases not matched to a gene: 4. CDR3 in DNA: TGTGCCAGTAGCAGAACAGGGGGTCAGCCCCAGCATTTT. It encodes CASSRTGGQPQHF.

V gene TRBV5-1 combines with J gene TRBJ2-3; TRBD2 matches at 11 bases. The V and J ends lost 6 bases and 1 base, in that order; junction bases with no gene match: 4. Germline V gene data show CDR1 as SGHRS and CDR2 as YFSETQ. This CDR3 is built from 15 residues. The CDR3 sequence: CASIELAGGTDTQYF. The CDR3 DNA reads TGCGCCAGCATCGAACTAGCGGGAGGCACAGATACGCAGTATTTT.

Many counts were recorded for this clonotype. V and J are TRBV30 and TRBJ2-1; D is ambiguous. Germline CDR1 and CDR2: GTSNPN and SVGIG (reference sequence). The V and J ends lost 1 base and 3 bases respectively, with 13 bases between them. This CDR3 is built from 15 residues. DNA for the CDR3: TGTGCCTGGAGTGGAGACTCTTCCTTCTACAATGAGCAGTTCTTC. Protein product: CAWSGDSSFYNEQFF.